This record looks at one TCR beta chain sequence and its context. This record belongs to a study of blood T cell repertoires in COVID-19. Study-level information: Material from acute and convalescent COVID-19 was sourced from the United States, Italy and Spain.

The V gene lost 6 bases and the J gene lost 1 base, with 9 bases spanning the gap. This CDR3 contains 13 residues. In germline, CDR1 is SNHLY, CDR2 FYNNEI. Assay: immunoSEQ multiplex PCR; the TCRdb copy retains only in-frame clones and omits some. Among roughly 330,000 clones listed, around 90% were seen once. The TCR was taken from a man aged 18 to 35 who had recovered from COVID-19. The sample consisted of peripheral blood. The chain combines TRBV2 with TRBJ1-1; tentative D call: TRBD1 (5 bases). CDR3 DNA sequence: TGTGCCAGCAGACAGGACCCGAACACTGAAGCTTTCTTT. This encodes CASRQDPNTEAFF.